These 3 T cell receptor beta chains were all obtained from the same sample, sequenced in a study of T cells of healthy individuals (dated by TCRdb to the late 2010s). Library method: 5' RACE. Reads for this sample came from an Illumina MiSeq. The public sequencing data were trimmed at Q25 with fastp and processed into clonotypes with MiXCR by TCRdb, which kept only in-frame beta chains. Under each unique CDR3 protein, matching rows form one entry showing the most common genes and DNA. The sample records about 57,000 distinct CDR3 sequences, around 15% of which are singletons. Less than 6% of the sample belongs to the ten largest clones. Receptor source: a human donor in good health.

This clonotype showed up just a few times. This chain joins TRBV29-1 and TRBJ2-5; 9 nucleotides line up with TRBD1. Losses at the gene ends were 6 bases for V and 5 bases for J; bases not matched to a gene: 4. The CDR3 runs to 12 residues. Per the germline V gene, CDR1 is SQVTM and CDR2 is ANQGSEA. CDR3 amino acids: CSVRDRVETQYF. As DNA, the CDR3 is TGCAGCGTACGGGACAGGGTGGAGACCCAGTACTTC.

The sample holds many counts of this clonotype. The CDR3 region is CSARTQGASTDTQYF. CDR3 bases: TGCAGTGCTAGAACGCAGGGGGCTAGCACAGATACGCAGTATTTT. The chain uses TRBV20-1 and TRBJ2-3; 8 bases are a match to TRBD1. From germline, CDR1 is DFQATT and CDR2 SNEGSKA (reference sequence). The J segment lost 0 bases and the V segment lost 2 bases, leaving 4 bases of the junction unmatched. CDR3 length equals 15 residues.

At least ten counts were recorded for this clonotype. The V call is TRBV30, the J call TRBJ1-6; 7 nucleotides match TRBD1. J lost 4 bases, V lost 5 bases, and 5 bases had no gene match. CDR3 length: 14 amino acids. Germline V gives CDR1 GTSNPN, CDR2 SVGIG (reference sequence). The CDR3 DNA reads TGTGCCTGGTCGGAGGGGGCTTATAATTCACCCCTCCACTTT. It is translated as CAWSEGAYNSPLHF. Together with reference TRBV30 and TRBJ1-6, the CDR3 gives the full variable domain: SQTIHQWPATLVQPVGSPLSLECTVEGTSNPNLYWYRQAAGRGLQLLFYSVGIGQISSEVPQNLSASRPQDRQFILSSKKLLLSDSGFYLCAWSEGAYNSPLHFGNGTRLTVT.